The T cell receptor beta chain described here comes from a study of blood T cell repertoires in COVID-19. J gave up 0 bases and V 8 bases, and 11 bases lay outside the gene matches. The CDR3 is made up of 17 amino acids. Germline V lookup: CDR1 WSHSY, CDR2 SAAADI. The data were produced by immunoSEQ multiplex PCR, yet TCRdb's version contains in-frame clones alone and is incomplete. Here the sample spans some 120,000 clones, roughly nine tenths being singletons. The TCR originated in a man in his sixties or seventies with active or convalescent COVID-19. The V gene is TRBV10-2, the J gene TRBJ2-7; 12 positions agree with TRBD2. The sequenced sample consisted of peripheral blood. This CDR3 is CASLGTSGPMSSYEQYF. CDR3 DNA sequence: TGCGCCAGCCTAGGGACTAGCGGGCCGATGAGCTCCTACGAGCAGTACTTC.